This T cell receptor beta chain derives from a study of chemoradiotherapy in HPV16-positive cancers. At the level of the study: Candidate HPV-specific T-cell clones and common TCR motifs came from functional assays in a couple of HPV16-positive patients.

Whole-study results and caveats: The functional HPV-specific definition rests on just a couple of HPV16-positive patients. Non-HPV-specific T cells did not expand in tumors during treatment, whereas candidate HPV-specific clones and E7-related motifs did.

Assay: immunoSEQ multiplex PCR; the TCRdb copy retains only in-frame clones and omits some. The top ten clones hold 13% to 15% of a sample with about 10,000 clones, around 70% of them seen once. Over chemoradiotherapy, repertoires were sampled more than once. With regard to this clone: As yet, its antigen is unknown.

This clonotype was sampled from a human donor with HPV-associated anogenital cancer. This sample was gathered from a patient who underwent chemoradiotherapy.

CDR3 amino acids: CASSPGQGGNYEQYF. The CDR3 region has the DNA TGTGCCAGCAGCCCTGGACAGGGGGGAAACTACGAGCAGTACTTC. The J gene is TRBJ2-7, the V gene TRBV5-8; 10 bases are shared with TRBD1. The CDR3 consists of 15 residues. The germline V gene encodes CDR1 SGHTS and CDR2 YDEGEE. After removal of 4 bases from V and 3 bases from J, the junction contained 7 bases not matched to a gene.